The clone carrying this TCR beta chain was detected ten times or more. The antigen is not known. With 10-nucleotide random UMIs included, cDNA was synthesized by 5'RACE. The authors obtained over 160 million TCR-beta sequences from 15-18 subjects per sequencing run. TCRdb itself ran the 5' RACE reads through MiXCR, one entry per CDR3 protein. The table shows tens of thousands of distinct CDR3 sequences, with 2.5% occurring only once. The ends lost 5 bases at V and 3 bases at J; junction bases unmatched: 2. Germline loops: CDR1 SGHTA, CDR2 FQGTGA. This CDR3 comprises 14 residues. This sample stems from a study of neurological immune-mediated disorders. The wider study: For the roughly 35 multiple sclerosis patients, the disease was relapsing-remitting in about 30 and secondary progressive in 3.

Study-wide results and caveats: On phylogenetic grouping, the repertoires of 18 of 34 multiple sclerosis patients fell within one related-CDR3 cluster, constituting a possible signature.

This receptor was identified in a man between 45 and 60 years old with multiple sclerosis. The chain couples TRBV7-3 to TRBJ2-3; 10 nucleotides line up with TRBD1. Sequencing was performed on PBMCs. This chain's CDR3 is CASSRTGGTDTQYF. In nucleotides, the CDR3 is TGTGCCAGCAGCCGGACAGGGGGTACAGATACGCAGTATTTT.